Shown below are 22 T cell receptor beta chains from a single sample sequenced in a study of shared clonotypes between healthy human individuals. CD8 cells regarded as naive lacked CD45RO, were positively chosen for CCR7, and omitted terminally differentiated effector memory CD45RA+ cells. Only in-frame clones appear in the TCRdb table, and some are missing; sequencing was by immunoSEQ multiplex PCR. The repertoire consists of 1.5 million to 2.5 million clones, with approximately 95% occurring once and the leading ten covering less than 1.5%. Sequenced: naive CD8+ T cells sorted from blood. These receptors all stem from a man between 18 and 35 years old in good health.

This sequence joins TRBV27 and TRBJ2-5; the D is unclear. Germline CDR1 and CDR2: MNHEY and SMNVEV (reference sequence). V gave up 2 bases and J gave up 4 bases, with 11 bases separating them. The CDR3 sequence is 14 residues long. Written as DNA, the CDR3 is TGTGCCAGCAGTTTAATCCCGGATCGAGAGACCCAGTACTTC. Its protein product is CASSLIPDRETQYF.

CDR3: CASSLDPGTYGYTF. The CDR3 DNA follows: TGTGCCAGCAGCTTAGATCCGGGAACCTATGGCTACACCTTC. The chain uses TRBV13 and TRBJ1-2; D is unresolved. Trimming shortened V by 1 base and J by 4 bases, and 10 bases separated the two germline ends. The CDR3 is 14 amino acids. Germline assignment: CDR1 PRHDT and CDR2 FYEKMQ (reference sequence).

The chain links TRBV7-9 to TRBJ2-1; tentatively, D is TRBD1 (6 bases). Trimming pared 1 base from V and 3 bases from J, leaving 16 bases between. The CDR3 runs to 17 residues. In germline, CDR1 is SEHNR, CDR2 FQNEAQ (reference sequence). CDR3 DNA sequence: TGTGCCAGCAGCTTAGGGGGAACAGGGTTTCTCTACAATGAGCAGTTCTTC. Translated: CASSLGGTGFLYNEQFF. Variable domain in full (rest from reference TRBV7-9 and TRBJ2-1): DTGVSQNPRHKITKRGQNVTFRCDPISEHNRLYWYRQTLGQGPEFLTYFQNEAQLEKSRLLSDRFSAERPKGSFSTLEIQRTEQGDSAMYLCASSLGGTGFLYNEQFFGPGTRLTVL.

V usage is TRBV13 and J usage is TRBJ2-7, with D unclear. CDR3 length equals 15 residues. Per the germline V gene, CDR1 is PRHDT and CDR2 is FYEKMQ (reference sequence). With 4 bases removed from V and 0 bases from J, the gap between germline ends came to 13 bases. The DNA of the CDR3 is TGTGCCAGCAGCTCTGCCCCTGGAAGCTCCTACGAGCAGTACTTC. This gives the protein CASSSAPGSSYEQYF.

The chain recombines TRBV27 with TRBJ1-4, with D possibly being TRBD1 (5 bases). The germline V and J ends were trimmed by 1 base and 8 bases, with 11 bases remaining between them. This CDR3 spans 14 amino acids. Germline V lookup: CDR1 MNHEY, CDR2 SMNVEV (reference sequence). The DNA of the CDR3 is TGTGCCAGCAGTTTATGGCAGGCAGGGGAAAAACTGTTTTTT. It yields the protein CASSLWQAGEKLFF.

In its sample, this clone was seen once. This rearrangement joins TRBV14 to TRBJ2-3, with 7 positions matching TRBD2. The CDR3 contains 17 residues. Germline-derived CDR1 and CDR2 are SGHDN and FVKESK. J gave up 2 bases and V 4 bases, and 12 bases lay outside the gene matches. In nucleotides, the CDR3 is TGTGCCAGCAGCCGGCCTACTGGGGGGGAATTCACAGATACGCAGTATTTT. This translates into CASSRPTGGEFTDTQYF.

The rearrangement links TRBV29-1 to TRBJ2-1; D may be TRBD1 (5 bases). The CDR3 is made up of 12 amino acids. From germline, CDR1 is SQVTM and CDR2 ANQGSEA. Trimming removed 1 base from V and 8 bases from J, with 9 bases in between. This CDR3 is CSVEAPGYEQFF. CDR3 sequence (DNA): TGCAGCGTTGAAGCCCCAGGGTATGAGCAGTTCTTC.

The rearrangement uses TRBV4-1 and TRBJ1-3; the D is unclear. Germline V gene lookup returns CDR1 MGHRA and CDR2 YSYEKL. The V gene lost 4 bases and the J gene lost 0 bases, with 10 bases spanning the gap. This CDR3 contains 15 residues. The CDR3 reads CASSRERTSGNTIYF. Written as DNA, the CDR3 is TGCGCCAGCAGCCGAGAGAGAACCTCTGGAAACACCATATATTTT.

Only one count was recorded for this clone. This chain links TRBV6-5 with TRBJ2-5, with TRBD1 matching over 7 bases. V trimming: 5 bases; J trimming: 5 bases; junction bases outside the gene matches: 8. This CDR3 comprises 14 residues. Germline V CDR1 and CDR2: MNHEY, SVGAGI. This chain's CDR3 is CASSLRTGDETQYF. DNA for the CDR3: TGTGCCAGCAGTCTCCGCACAGGGGACGAGACCCAGTACTTC.

The chain couples TRBV19 to TRBJ2-1; D gene unclear. Germline V lookup: CDR1 LNHDA, CDR2 SQIVND (reference sequence). V lost 8 bases, J lost 8 bases, and 16 bases lay in between. This CDR3 comprises 13 residues. For the CDR3, the DNA is TGTGCCAGTGGCCCCGGTGGTGAGGATGAGCAGTTCTTC. It yields the protein CASGPGGEDEQFF.

The chain recombines TRBV5-1 with TRBJ2-7, with 9 bases matching TRBD1. Germline-derived CDR1 and CDR2 are SGHRS and YFSETQ. CDR3 length: 15 amino acids. The V gene end was trimmed by 3 bases and the J gene end by 3 bases; junction bases not matched to a gene: 7. CDR3 in DNA: TGCGCCAGCAGCTCGGGACAGGGCATGTTCTACGAGCAGTACTTC. Amino acids: CASSSGQGMFYEQYF.

The rearrangement joins TRBV2 to TRBJ2-1; 9 positions match TRBD1. V dropped 4 bases and J dropped 7; count of bases not matched to a gene: 5. This CDR3 spans 14 amino acids. Germline V CDR1 and CDR2: SNHLY, FYNNEI. CDR3 residues: CASSGGQGRNEQFF. The DNA of the CDR3 is TGTGCCAGCAGTGGGGGACAGGGTCGAAATGAGCAGTTCTTC.

V gene TRBV19 combines with J gene TRBJ2-7, with TRBD1 as a possible D gene (5 bases). CDR1 and CDR2 (germline): LNHDA, SQIVND (reference sequence). There are 15 residues in the CDR3. The germline V and J ends were trimmed by 1 base and 1 base, with 11 bases remaining between them. The CDR3 here is CASSIGTPASYEQYF. In nucleotides, the CDR3 is TGTGCCAGTAGTATAGGGACACCCGCATCCTACGAGCAGTACTTC.

V gene TRBV4-3 combines with J gene TRBJ1-2, with unresolved D. With 0 bases removed from V and 11 bases from J, the gap between germline ends came to 13 bases. The length of the CDR3 is 13 residues. Germline V gene lookup returns CDR1 LGHNA and CDR2 YSLEER. This chain's CDR3 is CASSQDIESLYTF. CDR3 nucleotides: TGCGCCAGCAGCCAAGATATCGAGTCACTATACACCTTC.

The sample holds one count of this clone. The same CDR3 arises from other DNA sequences in this sample as well. The V and J genes are TRBV2 and TRBJ1-3; D gene unclear. Germline values: CDR1 SNHLY, CDR2 FYNNEI. Trimming took 0 bases from V and 4 from J, leaving 4 bases between them. This CDR3 comprises 13 residues. CDR3 residues: CASSEAWGNTIYF. CDR3 DNA: TGTGCCAGCAGTGAAGCATGGGGAAACACCATATATTTT.

The chain joins TRBV9 to TRBJ2-7; TRBD2 agrees at 7 bases. Trimming at V came to 4 bases and at J to 0 bases, leaving 10 bases not matched to a gene. Germline CDR1 SGDLS, CDR2 YYNGEE. This CDR3 spans 16 amino acids. The CDR3 sequence: CASSPRGSGLSYEQYF. CDR3 nucleotides: TGTGCCAGCAGCCCCCGGGGTAGCGGGCTCTCCTACGAGCAGTACTTC.

The gene calls are TRBV27 and TRBJ2-5; 9 bases line up with TRBD2. The CDR3 runs 16 residues. V was pared by 5 bases and J by 5 bases, with 12 bases of the junction left unmatched. The germline gives CDR1 MNHEY, CDR2 SMNVEV (reference sequence). CDR3: CASSVLAGVGPETQYF. In DNA form, the CDR3 reads TGTGCCAGCAGTGTTTTAGCGGGGGTGGGCCCGGAGACCCAGTACTTC.

This chain links TRBV11-1 with TRBJ1-1; no definite D call. This CDR3 is built from 13 residues. Germline CDR1 reads SGHAT; CDR2 reads FQDESV (reference sequence). Trimming left V 4 bases short and J 6 bases short, with 12 bases between. CDR3 nucleotide sequence: TGTGCCAGCAGCTATGAGGCCGGACCTGAAGCTTTCTTT. As protein: CASSYEAGPEAFF.

The CDR3 sequence is CASSPTDLSYEQYF. The CDR3 DNA follows: TGTGCCAGCAGCCCGACCGATCTCTCCTACGAGCAGTACTTC. This chain joins TRBV7-8 and TRBJ2-7, with D unclear. Trimming removed 5 bases at V and 0 bases at J, with 11 bases between. The germline V gene encodes CDR1 SGHVS and CDR2 FQNEAQ. The CDR3 extends over 14 amino acids.

The chain uses TRBV10-3 and TRBJ2-2, with a weak D call TRBD1 (6 bases). This CDR3 is 16 amino acids long. V lost 7 bases to trimming and J lost 0 bases, with 15 bases between them. Germline V gene lookup returns CDR1 ENHRY and CDR2 SYGVKD. CDR3 region: CAITPDGQTNTGELFF. In nucleotides, the CDR3 is TGTGCCATCACCCCAGACGGACAGACGAACACCGGGGAGCTGTTTTTT.

The chain has TRBV4-3 and TRBJ2-2, with D uncertain. Germline CDR1 and CDR2: LGHNA and YSLEER. Trimming shortened V by 1 base and J by 0 bases, and 18 bases separated the two germline ends. The CDR3 consists of 19 residues. The CDR3 spells CASSQAFIGLLTNTGELFF. Written as DNA, the CDR3 is TGCGCCAGCAGCCAAGCCTTTATAGGATTGCTCACGAACACCGGGGAGCTGTTTTTT.

The chain employs TRBV5-4 and TRBJ2-5; D uncertain. There are 13 residues in the CDR3. The germline V gene has CDR1 SGHNT and CDR2 YYREEE (reference sequence). Trimming removed 6 bases at V and 0 bases at J, with 9 bases between. This CDR3 reads CASTKPDQETQYF. CDR3 bases: TGTGCCAGCACCAAGCCGGACCAAGAGACCCAGTACTTC.